Sequencing of this T cell receptor (beta chain) was carried out in a study of shared clonotypes between healthy human individuals. The table lists this clone with a count of one. The naive CD8 subset, CD45RO-negative cells positively selected for CCR7, excluded terminally differentiated effector memory CD45RA+ cells. Sequenced by immunoSEQ multiplex PCR; TCRdb stores in-frame clones only, minus some. The table includes nearly 600,000 clones, less than 97% detected once. The CDR3 is made up of 14 amino acids. Germline values: CDR1 SGDLS, CDR2 YYNGEE. The V and J ends lost 3 bases and 2 bases respectively, with 10 bases between them.

The rearrangement joins TRBV9 to TRBJ2-3, with D possibly TRBD1 on 6 matching bases. Sequencing used naive CD8+ T cells sorted from blood. The receptor was isolated from a woman aged 25 to 39 in good health. CDR3 DNA: TGTGCCAGCAGCGAGGACAGTTTCACAGATACGCAGTATTTT. Encoded protein: CASSEDSFTDTQYF.